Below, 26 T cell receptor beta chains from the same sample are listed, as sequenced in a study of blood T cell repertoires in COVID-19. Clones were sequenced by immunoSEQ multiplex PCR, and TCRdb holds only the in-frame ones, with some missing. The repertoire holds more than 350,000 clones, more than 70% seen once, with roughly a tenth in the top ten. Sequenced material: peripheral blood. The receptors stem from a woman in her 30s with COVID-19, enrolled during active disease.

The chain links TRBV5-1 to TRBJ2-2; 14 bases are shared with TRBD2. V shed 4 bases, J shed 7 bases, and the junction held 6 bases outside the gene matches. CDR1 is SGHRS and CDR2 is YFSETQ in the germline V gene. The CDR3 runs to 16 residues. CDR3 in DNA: TGCGCCAGCAGCAGGGGACTAGCGGGAGAGTACGGGGAGCTGTTTTTT. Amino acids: CASSRGLAGEYGELFF.

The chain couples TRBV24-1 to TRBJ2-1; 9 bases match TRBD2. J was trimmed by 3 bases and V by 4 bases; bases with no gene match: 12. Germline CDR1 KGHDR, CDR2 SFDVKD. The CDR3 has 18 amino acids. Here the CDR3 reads CATSEAPGTSTLYNEQFF. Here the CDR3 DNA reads TGTGCCACCAGTGAGGCTCCCGGGACTAGCACCCTCTACAATGAGCAGTTCTTC.

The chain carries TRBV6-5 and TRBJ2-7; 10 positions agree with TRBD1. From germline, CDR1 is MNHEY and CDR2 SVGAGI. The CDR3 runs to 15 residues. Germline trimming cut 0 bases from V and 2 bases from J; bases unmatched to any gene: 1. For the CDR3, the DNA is TGTGCCAGCAGTTACTCGGACAGGGGGACCTACGAGCAGTACTTC. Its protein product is CASSYSDRGTYEQYF.

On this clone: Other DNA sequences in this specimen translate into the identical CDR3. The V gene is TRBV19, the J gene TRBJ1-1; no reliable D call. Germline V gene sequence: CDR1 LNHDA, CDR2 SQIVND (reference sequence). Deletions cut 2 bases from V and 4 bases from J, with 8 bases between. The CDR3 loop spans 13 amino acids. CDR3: CASSIRGATEAFF. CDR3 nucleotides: TGTGCCAGTAGTATACGGGGTGCCACTGAAGCTTTCTTT.

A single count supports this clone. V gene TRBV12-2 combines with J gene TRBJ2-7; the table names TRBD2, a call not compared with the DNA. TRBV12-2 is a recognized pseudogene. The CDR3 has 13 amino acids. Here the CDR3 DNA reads TGTGCAAGTCGCCTATCCCTCCGCTACGAGCAGTACTTC. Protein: CASRLSLRYEQYF.

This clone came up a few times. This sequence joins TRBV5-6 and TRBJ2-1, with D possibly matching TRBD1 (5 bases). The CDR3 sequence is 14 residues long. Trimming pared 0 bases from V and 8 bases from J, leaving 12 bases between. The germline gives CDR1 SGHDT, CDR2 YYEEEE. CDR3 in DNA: TGTGCCAGCAGCTTGGACTACCCCAGGGATGAGCAGTTCTTC. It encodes CASSLDYPRDEQFF.

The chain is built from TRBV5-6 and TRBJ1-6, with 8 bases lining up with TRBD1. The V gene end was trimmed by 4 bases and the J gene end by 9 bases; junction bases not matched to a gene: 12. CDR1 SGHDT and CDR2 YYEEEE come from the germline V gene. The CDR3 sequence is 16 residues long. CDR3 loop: CASSGTDRVYGSPLHF. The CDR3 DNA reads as TGTGCCAGCAGCGGCACGGACAGGGTTTATGGTTCACCCCTCCACTTT.

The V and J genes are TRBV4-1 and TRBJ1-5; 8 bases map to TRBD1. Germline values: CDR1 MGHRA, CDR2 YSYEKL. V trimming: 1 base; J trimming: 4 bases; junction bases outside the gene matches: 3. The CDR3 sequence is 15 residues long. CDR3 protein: CASSQGQGWNQPQHF. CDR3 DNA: TGCGCCAGCAGCCAAGGACAGGGGTGGAATCAGCCCCAGCATTTT.

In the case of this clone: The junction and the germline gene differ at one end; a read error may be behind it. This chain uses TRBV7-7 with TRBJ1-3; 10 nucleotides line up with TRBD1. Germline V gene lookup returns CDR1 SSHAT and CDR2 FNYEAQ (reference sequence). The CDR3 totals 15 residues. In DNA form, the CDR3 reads TGTGCTAGCAGCTTGGGACAGGGGCGGGGAAACACCATATATTTT. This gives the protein CASSLGQGRGNTIYF.

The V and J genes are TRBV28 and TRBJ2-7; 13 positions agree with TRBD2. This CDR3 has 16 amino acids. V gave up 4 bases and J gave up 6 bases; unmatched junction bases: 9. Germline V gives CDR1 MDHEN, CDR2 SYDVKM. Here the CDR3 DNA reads TGTGCCAGCAGTTCCTGGACTAGCGGGAGAGGGCTCGAGCAGTACTTC. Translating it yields CASSSWTSGRGLEQYF. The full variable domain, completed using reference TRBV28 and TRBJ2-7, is DVKVTQSSRYLVKRTGEKVFLECVQDMDHENMFWYRQDPGLGLRLIYFSYDVKMKEKGDIPEGYSVSREKKERFSLILESASTNQTSMYLCASSSWTSGRGLEQYFGPGTRLTVT.

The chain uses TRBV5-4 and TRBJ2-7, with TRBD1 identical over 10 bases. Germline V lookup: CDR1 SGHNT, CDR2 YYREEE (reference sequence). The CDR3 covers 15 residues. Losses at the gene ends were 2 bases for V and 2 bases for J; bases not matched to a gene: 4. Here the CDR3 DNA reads TGTGCCAGCAGCTTTGGGACAGGGGTCGCCTACGAGCAGTACTTC. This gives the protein CASSFGTGVAYEQYF.

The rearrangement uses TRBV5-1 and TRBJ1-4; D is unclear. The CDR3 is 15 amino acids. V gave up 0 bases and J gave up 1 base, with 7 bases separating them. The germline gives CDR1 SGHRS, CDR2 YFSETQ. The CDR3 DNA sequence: TGCGCCAGCAGCTTGGAGTCCAGAACTAATGAAAAACTGTTTTTT. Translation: CASSLESRTNEKLFF.

The CDR3 region has the DNA TGCGCCAGCAGCCGAGACTCGACAGGGGGAGAGACCCAGTACTTC. Translated: CASSRDSTGGETQYF. V and J are TRBV4-3 and TRBJ2-5; 9 positions agree with TRBD1. This CDR3 is built from 15 residues. Trimming took 4 bases from V and 4 from J; bases not matched to a gene: 7. Germline CDR1 LGHNA, CDR2 YSLEER.

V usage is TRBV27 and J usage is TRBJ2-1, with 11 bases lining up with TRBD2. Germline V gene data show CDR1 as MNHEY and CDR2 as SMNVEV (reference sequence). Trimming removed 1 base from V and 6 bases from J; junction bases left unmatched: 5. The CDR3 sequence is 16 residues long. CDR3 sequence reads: CASSLFKTSGSNEQFF. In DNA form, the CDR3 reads TGTGCCAGCAGTTTATTTAAAACTAGCGGGAGCAATGAGCAGTTCTTC.

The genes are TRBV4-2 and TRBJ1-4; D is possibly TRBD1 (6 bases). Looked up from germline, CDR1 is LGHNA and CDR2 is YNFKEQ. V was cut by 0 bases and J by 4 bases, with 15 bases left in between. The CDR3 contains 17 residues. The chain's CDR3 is CASSQDTNRASNEKLFF. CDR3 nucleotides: TGTGCCAGCAGCCAAGACACGAACAGGGCCAGTAATGAAAAACTGTTTTTT.

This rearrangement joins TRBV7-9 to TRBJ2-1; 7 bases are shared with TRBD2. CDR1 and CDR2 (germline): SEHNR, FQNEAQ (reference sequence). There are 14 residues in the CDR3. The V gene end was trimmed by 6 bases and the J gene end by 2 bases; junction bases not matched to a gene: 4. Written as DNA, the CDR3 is TGTGCCAGCAGTGAGACTAGCACCTACAATGAGCAGTTCTTC. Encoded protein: CASSETSTYNEQFF. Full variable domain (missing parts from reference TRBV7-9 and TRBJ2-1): DTGVSQNPRHKITKRGQNVTFRCDPISEHNRLYWYRQTLGQGPEFLTYFQNEAQLEKSRLLSDRFSAERPKGSFSTLEIQRTEQGDSAMYLCASSETSTYNEQFFGPGTRLTVL.

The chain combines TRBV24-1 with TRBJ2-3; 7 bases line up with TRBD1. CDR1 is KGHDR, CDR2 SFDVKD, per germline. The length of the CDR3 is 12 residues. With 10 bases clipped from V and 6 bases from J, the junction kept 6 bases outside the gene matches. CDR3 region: CATKGAADTQYF. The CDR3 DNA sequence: TGTGCCACTAAGGGGGCGGCGGATACGCAGTATTTT.

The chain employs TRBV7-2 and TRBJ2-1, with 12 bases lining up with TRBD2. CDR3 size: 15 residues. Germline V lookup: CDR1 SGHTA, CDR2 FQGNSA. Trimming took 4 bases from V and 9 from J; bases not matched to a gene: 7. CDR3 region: CASSSRLAGAGEQFF. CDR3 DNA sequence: TGTGCCAGCAGCTCCAGACTAGCGGGAGCCGGTGAGCAGTTCTTC.

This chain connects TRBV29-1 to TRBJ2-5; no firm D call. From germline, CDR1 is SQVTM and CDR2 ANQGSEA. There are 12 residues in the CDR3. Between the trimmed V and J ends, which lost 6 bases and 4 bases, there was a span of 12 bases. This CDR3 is CSVDKTPETQYF. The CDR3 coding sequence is TGCAGCGTCGACAAAACCCCAGAGACCCAGTACTTC.

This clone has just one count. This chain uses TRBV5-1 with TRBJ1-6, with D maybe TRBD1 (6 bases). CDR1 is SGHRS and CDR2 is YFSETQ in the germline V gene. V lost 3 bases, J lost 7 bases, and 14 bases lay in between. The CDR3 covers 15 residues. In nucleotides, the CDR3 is TGCGCCAGCAGCTACCAGGACAGCCAAAATTCACCCCTCCACTTT. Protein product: CASSYQDSQNSPLHF.

CDR3 bases: TGTGCCAGCAGCGGACCCCTGAAAGTAGGGGGCACCGGGGAGCTGTTTTTT. It specifies CASSGPLKVGGTGELFF. This chain links TRBV7-8 with TRBJ2-2; D might be TRBD1 (6 bases). Trimming removed 5 bases from V and 4 bases from J, with 20 bases in between. This CDR3 spans 17 amino acids. Germline lookup yields CDR1 SGHVS and CDR2 FQNEAQ.

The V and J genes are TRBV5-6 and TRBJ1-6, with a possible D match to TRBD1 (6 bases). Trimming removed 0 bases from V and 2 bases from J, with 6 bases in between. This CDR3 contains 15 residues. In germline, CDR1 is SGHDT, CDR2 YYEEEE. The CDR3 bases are TGTGCCAGCAGCTTGGACAGGGCCTATAATTCACCCCTCCACTTT. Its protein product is CASSLDRAYNSPLHF.

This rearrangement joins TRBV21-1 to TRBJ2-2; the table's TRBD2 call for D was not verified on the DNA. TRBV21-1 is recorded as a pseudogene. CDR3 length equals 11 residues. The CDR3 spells CASEGALELFF. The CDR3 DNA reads TGTGCCAGCGAGGGAGCCTTAGAGCTGTTTTTT.

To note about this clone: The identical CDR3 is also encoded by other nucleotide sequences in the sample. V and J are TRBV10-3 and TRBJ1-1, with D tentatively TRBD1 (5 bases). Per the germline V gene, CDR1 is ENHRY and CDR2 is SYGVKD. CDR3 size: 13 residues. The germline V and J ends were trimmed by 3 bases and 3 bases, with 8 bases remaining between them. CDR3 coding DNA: TGTGCCATCAGTGAAAGGGGTGACACTGAAGCTTTCTTT. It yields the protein CAISERGDTEAFF.

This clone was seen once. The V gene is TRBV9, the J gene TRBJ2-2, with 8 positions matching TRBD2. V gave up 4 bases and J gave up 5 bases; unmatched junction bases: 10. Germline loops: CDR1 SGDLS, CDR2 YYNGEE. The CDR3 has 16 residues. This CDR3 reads CASSSSPGGGTGELFF. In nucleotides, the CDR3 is TGTGCCAGCAGCTCCAGCCCGGGGGGGGGAACCGGGGAGCTGTTTTTT.

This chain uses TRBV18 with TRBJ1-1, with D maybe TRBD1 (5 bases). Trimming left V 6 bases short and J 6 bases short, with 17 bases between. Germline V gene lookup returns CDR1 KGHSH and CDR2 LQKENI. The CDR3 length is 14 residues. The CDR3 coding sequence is TGTGCCAGCTCCGCGGAGGGGCGAGGCGCTGAAGCTTTCTTT. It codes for CASSAEGRGAEAFF. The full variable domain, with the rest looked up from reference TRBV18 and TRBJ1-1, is NAGVMQNPRHLVRRRGQEARLRCSPMKGHSHVYWYRQLPEEGLKFMVYLQKENIIDESGMPKERFSAEFPKEGPSILRIQQVVRGDSAAYFCASSAEGRGAEAFFGQGTRLTVV.